The rows below give T cell receptor beta chains drawn from one sample of a study of blood T cell repertoires in COVID-19. Libraries were prepared by immunoSEQ multiplex PCR; TCRdb keeps only in-frame clonotypes and omits some of them. The sample consists of approximately 150,000 clones, 85% to 90% of them appearing once. Sample: peripheral blood. All receptors come from a woman aged 50 to 60 with active or convalescent COVID-19. The CDR3 runs from the conserved cysteine through the conserved F or W. Fields, in order: CDR3 length, J gene, V gene, D gene, clone size, CDR3 DNA, CDR3 protein. D genes are given only for firm matches. Clone size is not always given. Where it is, it says once, few, many or a class for expanded clones.

cdr3_length: 14
j_call: TRBJ2-7
v_call: TRBV27
d_call: TRBD1
clone_size: -
cdr3_nt: TGTGCCAGCAGAAGGACAGGGGGGACCTACGAGCAGTACTTC
cdr3_aa: CASRRTGGTYEQYF

cdr3_length: 15
j_call: TRBJ1-2
v_call: TRBV18
d_call: -
clone_size: -
cdr3_nt: TGTGCCAGCTCACCAAATCTGGACAGCTACTATGGCTACACCTTC
cdr3_aa: CASSPNLDSYYGYTF

cdr3_length: 14
j_call: TRBJ1-1
v_call: TRBV18
d_call: -
clone_size: few
cdr3_nt: TGTGCCAGCTCACCAAAACAGGATAACACTGAAGCTTTCTTT
cdr3_aa: CASSPKQDNTEAFF

cdr3_length: 16
j_call: TRBJ2-2
v_call: TRBV9
d_call: TRBD1
clone_size: -
cdr3_nt: TGTGCCAGCACCCGTGGTGGGACAGGGAACACCGGGGAGCTGTTTTTT
cdr3_aa: CASTRGGTGNTGELFF

cdr3_length: 17
j_call: TRBJ2-1
v_call: TRBV7-8
d_call: TRBD2
clone_size: -
cdr3_nt: TGTGCCAGCAGCTACTCTAGCGGGCCGAGCTCCTACAATGAGCAGTTCTTC
cdr3_aa: CASSYSSGPSSYNEQFF

cdr3_length: 16
j_call: TRBJ1-1
v_call: TRBV18
d_call: -
clone_size: once
cdr3_nt: TGTGCCAGCTCACCACGGGTCGCAGGGGCACCCACTGAAGCTTTCTTT
cdr3_aa: CASSPRVAGAPTEAFF

cdr3_length: 12
j_call: TRBJ1-2
v_call: TRBV28
d_call: TRBD1
clone_size: -
cdr3_nt: TGTGCCACCGGGGTTCAGGGGGAGGGCTACACCTTC
cdr3_aa: CATGVQGEGYTF

cdr3_length: 16
j_call: TRBJ2-7
v_call: TRBV4-3
d_call: -
clone_size: once
cdr3_nt: TGCGCCAGCAGCCAAGGGAGCGGACAGTCTAGCTACGAGCAGTACTTC
cdr3_aa: CASSQGSGQSSYEQYF

cdr3_length: 16
j_call: TRBJ1-5
v_call: TRBV2
d_call: TRBD1
clone_size: -
cdr3_nt: TGTGCCAGCAGTGAAGCTCGGACAGGCTACGGTCAGCCCCAGCATTTT
cdr3_aa: CASSEARTGYGQPQHF

cdr3_length: 14
j_call: TRBJ2-7
v_call: TRBV15
d_call: -
clone_size: -
cdr3_nt: TGTGCCACCAGCAGAGGAGCGACGGGCTACGAGCAGTACTTC
cdr3_aa: CATSRGATGYEQYF

cdr3_length: 16
j_call: TRBJ1-1
v_call: TRBV4-3
d_call: -
clone_size: -
cdr3_nt: TGCGCCAGCAGCCAAATCGGGTCAGCAAAGAACACTGAAGCTTTCTTT
cdr3_aa: CASSQIGSAKNTEAFF

cdr3_length: 17
j_call: TRBJ1-6
v_call: TRBV27
d_call: -
clone_size: -
cdr3_nt: TGTGCCAGCAGTCTAGGGGGGGGTACTATAATTAATTCACCCCTCCACTTT
cdr3_aa: CASSLGGGTIINSPLHF

cdr3_length: 15
j_call: TRBJ2-3
v_call: TRBV30
d_call: TRBD2
clone_size: few
cdr3_nt: TGTGCCTGGAGTGCTGGACTAGCGGGATCAGATACGCAGTATTTT
cdr3_aa: CAWSAGLAGSDTQYF

cdr3_length: 12
j_call: TRBJ2-3
v_call: TRBV6-5
d_call: -
clone_size: -
cdr3_nt: TGTGCCAGCAGCTCAGGGGCAGATACGCAGTATTTT
cdr3_aa: CASSSGADTQYF

cdr3_length: 16
j_call: TRBJ2-7
v_call: TRBV28
d_call: -
clone_size: -
cdr3_nt: TGTGCCAGCAGCGGACTCAGCGTGGGGGCTCCCTACGAGCAGTACTTC
cdr3_aa: CASSGLSVGAPYEQYF

cdr3_length: 15
j_call: TRBJ1-2
v_call: TRBV7-9
d_call: TRBD1
clone_size: -
cdr3_nt: TGTGCCAGCAGCTTAGAAGGGACAGGGGCGTTTGGCTACACCTTC
cdr3_aa: CASSLEGTGAFGYTF

cdr3_length: 12
j_call: TRBJ1-1
v_call: TRBV30
d_call: -
clone_size: -
cdr3_nt: TGTGCCTGGAGTCGGGTGTACACTGAAGCTTTCTTT
cdr3_aa: CAWSRVYTEAFF

cdr3_length: 15
j_call: TRBJ2-1
v_call: TRBV2
d_call: TRBD2
clone_size: -
cdr3_nt: TGTGCCAGCAGTGTCCTAGCGGGGTCGAGCAATGAGCAGTTCTTC
cdr3_aa: CASSVLAGSSNEQFF

cdr3_length: 15
j_call: TRBJ2-3
v_call: TRBV29-1
d_call: TRBD2
clone_size: -
cdr3_nt: TGCAGCGTTCACGGACTAGCGGGAGGGGCAGATACGCAGTATTTT
cdr3_aa: CSVHGLAGGADTQYF

cdr3_length: 14
j_call: TRBJ1-1
v_call: TRBV19
d_call: -
clone_size: -
cdr3_nt: TGTGCCAGTAGTATGTATGGAGTGAACACTGAAGCTTTCTTT
cdr3_aa: CASSMYGVNTEAFF

cdr3_length: 15
j_call: TRBJ1-1
v_call: TRBV7-8
d_call: -
clone_size: -
cdr3_nt: TGTGCCAGCAGCTTGCAGACAGCGGGGAACACTGAAGCTTTCTTT
cdr3_aa: CASSLQTAGNTEAFF

cdr3_length: 13
j_call: TRBJ2-1
v_call: TRBV12-3/TRBV12-4
d_call: TRBD2
clone_size: -
cdr3_nt: TGTTCCTCAGCGGGGGTCTCCTACAATGAGCAGTTCTTC
cdr3_aa: CSSAGVSYNEQFF

cdr3_length: 17
j_call: TRBJ1-4
v_call: TRBV19
d_call: -
clone_size: -
cdr3_nt: TGTGCCAGCCAGAAGGAGTGGGGGGATCTAACTAATGAAAAACTGTTTTTT
cdr3_aa: CASQKEWGDLTNEKLFF

cdr3_length: 13
j_call: TRBJ1-1
v_call: TRBV11-3
d_call: TRBD1
clone_size: -
cdr3_nt: TGTGCCAGCAGCTCCGACAGGGGGCCTGAAGCTTTCTTT
cdr3_aa: CASSSDRGPEAFF

cdr3_length: 16
j_call: TRBJ2-3
v_call: TRBV11-1
d_call: -
clone_size: few
cdr3_nt: TGTGCCAGCAGCTTACGAGGGCTAGCTAGCACAGATACGCAGTATTTT
cdr3_aa: CASSLRGLASTDTQYF

cdr3_length: 15
j_call: TRBJ1-2
v_call: TRBV19
d_call: TRBD1
clone_size: -
cdr3_nt: TGTGCCAGTAGTACCGCGACAGGGGCAACCTATGGCTACACCTTC
cdr3_aa: CASSTATGATYGYTF

cdr3_length: 13
j_call: TRBJ2-3
v_call: TRBV28
d_call: TRBD2
clone_size: -
cdr3_nt: TGTGCCAGCGAGGCGGGGGGCACAGATACGCAGTATTTT
cdr3_aa: CASEAGGTDTQYF

cdr3_length: 16
j_call: TRBJ2-7
v_call: TRBV7-4
d_call: -
clone_size: -
cdr3_nt: TGTGCCAGCAGCTCGCCCAAGTTCGCAGAGGTCTACGAGCAGTACTTC
cdr3_aa: CASSSPKFAEVYEQYF

cdr3_length: 14
j_call: TRBJ1-2
v_call: TRBV10-2
d_call: TRBD1
clone_size: -
cdr3_nt: TGCGCCAGCAGTCAACAGGGACAGCCCTATGGCTACACCTTC
cdr3_aa: CASSQQGQPYGYTF

cdr3_length: 14
j_call: TRBJ2-7
v_call: TRBV5-3
d_call: TRBD2
clone_size: few
cdr3_nt: TGTGCCAGAAGCCGGCGGGGGTTAACCTACGAGCAGTACTTC
cdr3_aa: CARSRRGLTYEQYF

cdr3_length: 16
j_call: TRBJ2-2
v_call: TRBV4-1
d_call: TRBD1
clone_size: -
cdr3_nt: TGCGCCAGCAGCCTTACAGGGGTCGCGAACACCGGGGAGCTGTTTTTT
cdr3_aa: CASSLTGVANTGELFF

cdr3_length: 14
j_call: TRBJ2-7
v_call: TRBV11-3
d_call: TRBD2
clone_size: -
cdr3_nt: TGTGCCAGCAGCTTAGGGGGGAGGGCCGACGAGCAGTACTTC
cdr3_aa: CASSLGGRADEQYF

cdr3_length: 14
j_call: TRBJ1-2
v_call: TRBV7-9
d_call: TRBD1
clone_size: -
cdr3_nt: TGTGCCAGCAGCTCTTTGGACAGGGGGCTAGGCTACACCTTC
cdr3_aa: CASSSLDRGLGYTF

cdr3_length: 16
j_call: TRBJ2-3
v_call: TRBV24-1
d_call: -
clone_size: -
cdr3_nt: TGTGCCACCAGTGATTGTGGGGGGGCGCACACAGATACGCAGTATTTT
cdr3_aa: CATSDCGGAHTDTQYF

cdr3_length: 12
j_call: TRBJ1-1
v_call: TRBV2
d_call: -
clone_size: few
cdr3_nt: TGTGCCAGCGCCGTTAGGAACACTGAAGCTTTCTTT
cdr3_aa: CASAVRNTEAFF

cdr3_length: 15
j_call: TRBJ1-5
v_call: TRBV19
d_call: TRBD1
clone_size: -
cdr3_nt: TGTGCCAGTAGTAGGGACAGGGAGGCCTATCAGCCCCAGCATTTT
cdr3_aa: CASSRDREAYQPQHF

cdr3_length: 12
j_call: TRBJ2-3
v_call: TRBV28
d_call: -
clone_size: -
cdr3_nt: TGTGCCAGCAGCAAAGGGGGAGATACGCAGTATTTT
cdr3_aa: CASSKGGDTQYF

cdr3_length: 14
j_call: TRBJ1-1
v_call: TRBV19
d_call: TRBD1
clone_size: -
cdr3_nt: TGTGCCAGTAGTATTCGGGGACAGGGGGGTGAAGCTTTCTTT
cdr3_aa: CASSIRGQGGEAFF

cdr3_length: 16
j_call: TRBJ1-2
v_call: TRBV7-2
d_call: TRBD1
clone_size: -
cdr3_nt: TGTGCCAGCAGCTTAGCCCCCGCCAGGGGGGCATACGGCTACACCTTC
cdr3_aa: CASSLAPARGAYGYTF

cdr3_length: 14
j_call: TRBJ2-7
v_call: TRBV3-1/TRBV3-2
d_call: -
clone_size: -
cdr3_nt: TGTGCCAGCAGCTCCCGGGGGGCCGCCTACGAGCAGTACTTC
cdr3_aa: CASSSRGAAYEQYF

cdr3_length: 15
j_call: TRBJ1-2
v_call: TRBV18
d_call: TRBD1
clone_size: -
cdr3_nt: TGTGCCAGCTCCCTTACCGGGACAGGGGTAACAGGCTACACCTTC
cdr3_aa: CASSLTGTGVTGYTF

cdr3_length: 14
j_call: TRBJ2-7
v_call: TRBV15
d_call: TRBD1
clone_size: once
cdr3_nt: TGTGCCACCAGCAGAGGGACAGGGGGCTACGAGCAGTACTTC
cdr3_aa: CATSRGTGGYEQYF

cdr3_length: 13
j_call: TRBJ1-1
v_call: TRBV9
d_call: -
clone_size: -
cdr3_nt: TGTGCCAGCAGCGAGGGACAGAACACTGAAGCTTTCTTT
cdr3_aa: CASSEGQNTEAFF

cdr3_length: 12
j_call: TRBJ2-7
v_call: TRBV29-1
d_call: -
clone_size: -
cdr3_nt: TGCAGCGTTGAAGACAGTTCCTACGAGCAGTACTTC
cdr3_aa: CSVEDSSYEQYF

cdr3_length: 13
j_call: TRBJ2-1
v_call: TRBV11-3
d_call: -
clone_size: -
cdr3_nt: TGTGCCAGCAGCTCATTCGACAAAAATGAGCAGTTCTTC
cdr3_aa: CASSSFDKNEQFF

cdr3_length: 15
j_call: TRBJ1-6
v_call: TRBV5-1
d_call: TRBD1
clone_size: -
cdr3_nt: TGCGCCAGCAGCCCCGGAGACAGGGATAATTCACCCCTCCACTTT
cdr3_aa: CASSPGDRDNSPLHF

cdr3_length: 13
j_call: TRBJ1-1
v_call: TRBV13
d_call: -
clone_size: -
cdr3_nt: TGTGCCAGCAGCGCCAGGGTTAACACTGAAGCTTTCTTT
cdr3_aa: CASSARVNTEAFF

cdr3_length: 16
j_call: TRBJ2-1
v_call: TRBV7-6
d_call: TRBD2
clone_size: -
cdr3_nt: TGTGCCAGCAGCGGACTAGCGGGAGGGCCCCACAATGAGCAGTTCTTC
cdr3_aa: CASSGLAGGPHNEQFF

cdr3_length: 14
j_call: TRBJ1-1
v_call: TRBV4-2
d_call: -
clone_size: -
cdr3_nt: TGTGCCAGCAGCCTGGTCAGGGGAGCCACTGAAGCTTTCTTT
cdr3_aa: CASSLVRGATEAFF

cdr3_length: 13
j_call: TRBJ1-1
v_call: TRBV24-1
d_call: -
clone_size: -
cdr3_nt: TGTGCCACCGAGAACAGGGTAGGCACTGAAGCTTTCTTT
cdr3_aa: CATENRVGTEAFF

cdr3_length: 13
j_call: TRBJ1-2
v_call: TRBV28
d_call: -
clone_size: few
cdr3_nt: TGTGCCAGCAGGCGGGGCGCTAACTATGGCTACACCTTC
cdr3_aa: CASRRGANYGYTF